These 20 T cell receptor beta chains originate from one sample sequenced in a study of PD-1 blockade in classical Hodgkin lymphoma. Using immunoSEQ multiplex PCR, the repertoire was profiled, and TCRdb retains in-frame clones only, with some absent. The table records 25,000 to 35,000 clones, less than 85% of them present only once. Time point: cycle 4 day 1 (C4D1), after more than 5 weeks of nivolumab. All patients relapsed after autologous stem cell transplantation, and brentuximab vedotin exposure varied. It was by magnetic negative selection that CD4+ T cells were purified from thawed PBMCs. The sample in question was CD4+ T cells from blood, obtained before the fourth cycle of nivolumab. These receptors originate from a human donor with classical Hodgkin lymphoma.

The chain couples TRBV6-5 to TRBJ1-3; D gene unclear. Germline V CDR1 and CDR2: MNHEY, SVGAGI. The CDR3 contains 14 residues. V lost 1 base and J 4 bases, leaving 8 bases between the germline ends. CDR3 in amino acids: CASSYWVGGNTIYF. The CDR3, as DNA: TGTGCCAGCAGTTACTGGGTAGGAGGAAACACCATATATTTT.

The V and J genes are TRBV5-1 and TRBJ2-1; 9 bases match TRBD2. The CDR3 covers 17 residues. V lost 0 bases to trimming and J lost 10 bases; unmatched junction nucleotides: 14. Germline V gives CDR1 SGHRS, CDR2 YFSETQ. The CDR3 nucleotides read TGCGCCAGCAGCTTGGCCATTGCGGGAGGGCCCCCGGTGGAGCAGTTCTTC. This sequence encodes CASSLAIAGGPPVEQFF.

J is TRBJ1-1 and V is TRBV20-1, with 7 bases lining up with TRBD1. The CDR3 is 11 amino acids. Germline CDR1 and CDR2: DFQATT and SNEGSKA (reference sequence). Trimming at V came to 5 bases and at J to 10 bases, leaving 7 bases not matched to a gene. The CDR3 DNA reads TGCAGTGCTCTACAGGGGAAGGGAGCTTTCTTT. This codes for CSALQGKGAFF.

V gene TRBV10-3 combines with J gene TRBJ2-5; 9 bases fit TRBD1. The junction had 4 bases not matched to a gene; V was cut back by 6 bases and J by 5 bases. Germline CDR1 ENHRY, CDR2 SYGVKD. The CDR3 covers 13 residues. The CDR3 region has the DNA TGTGCCATCAGCCGGGACAGGGTTGAGACCCAGTACTTC. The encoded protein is CAISRDRVETQYF.

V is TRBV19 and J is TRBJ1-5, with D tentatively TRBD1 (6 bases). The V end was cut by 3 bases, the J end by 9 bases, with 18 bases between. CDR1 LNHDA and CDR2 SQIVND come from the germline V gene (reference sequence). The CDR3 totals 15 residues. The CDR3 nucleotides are TGTGCCAGTAGTATGTCAGGCAGGGGTGAAAGGCCCCAGCATTTT. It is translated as CASSMSGRGERPQHF.

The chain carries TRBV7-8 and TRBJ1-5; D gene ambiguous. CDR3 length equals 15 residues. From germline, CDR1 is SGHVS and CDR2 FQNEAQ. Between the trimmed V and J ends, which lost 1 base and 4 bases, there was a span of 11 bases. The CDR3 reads CASSLDRVGNQPQHF. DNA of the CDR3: TGTGCCAGCAGCTTAGACAGAGTGGGAAATCAGCCCCAGCATTTT.

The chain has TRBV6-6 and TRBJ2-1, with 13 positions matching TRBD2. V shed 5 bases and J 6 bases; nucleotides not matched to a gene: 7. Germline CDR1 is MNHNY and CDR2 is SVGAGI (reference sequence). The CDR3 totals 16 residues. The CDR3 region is CASSRSTSGRANEQFF. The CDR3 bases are TGTGCCAGCAGTCGTTCTACTAGCGGGAGGGCCAATGAGCAGTTCTTC.

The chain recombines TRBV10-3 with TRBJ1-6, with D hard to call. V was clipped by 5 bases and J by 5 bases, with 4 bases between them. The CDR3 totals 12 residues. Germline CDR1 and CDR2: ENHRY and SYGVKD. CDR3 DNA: TGTGCCATCAGTAAAGATAATTCACCCCTCCACTTT. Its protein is CAISKDNSPLHF.

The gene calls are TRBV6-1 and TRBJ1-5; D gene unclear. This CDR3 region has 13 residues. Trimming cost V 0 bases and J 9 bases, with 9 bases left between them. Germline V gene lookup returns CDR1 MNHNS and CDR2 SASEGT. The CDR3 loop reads CASSEAREMPQHF. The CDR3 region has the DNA TGTGCCAGCAGTGAAGCGAGGGAAATGCCCCAGCATTTT.

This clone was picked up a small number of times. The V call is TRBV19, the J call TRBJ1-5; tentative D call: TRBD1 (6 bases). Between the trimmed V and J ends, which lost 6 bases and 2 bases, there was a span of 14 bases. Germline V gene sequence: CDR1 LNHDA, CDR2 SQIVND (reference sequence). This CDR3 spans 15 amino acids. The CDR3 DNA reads TGTGCCAGTAGCTCGGACAGACAAGGCAATCAGCCCCAGCATTTT. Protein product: CASSSDRQGNQPQHF.

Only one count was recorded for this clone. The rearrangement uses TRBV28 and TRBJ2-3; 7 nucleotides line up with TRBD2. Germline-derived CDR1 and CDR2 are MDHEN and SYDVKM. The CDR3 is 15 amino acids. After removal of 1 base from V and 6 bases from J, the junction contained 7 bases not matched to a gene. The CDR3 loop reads CASSLSGRERDTQYF. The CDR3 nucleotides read TGTGCCAGCAGTTTATCCGGGCGGGAGAGGGATACGCAGTATTTT.

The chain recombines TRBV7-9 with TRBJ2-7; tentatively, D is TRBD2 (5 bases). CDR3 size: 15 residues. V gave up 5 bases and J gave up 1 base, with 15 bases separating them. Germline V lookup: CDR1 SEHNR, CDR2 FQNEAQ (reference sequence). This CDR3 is CASSPAGFLSYEQYF. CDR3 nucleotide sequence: TGTGCCAGCAGCCCGGCGGGCTTCCTTTCCTACGAGCAGTACTTC.

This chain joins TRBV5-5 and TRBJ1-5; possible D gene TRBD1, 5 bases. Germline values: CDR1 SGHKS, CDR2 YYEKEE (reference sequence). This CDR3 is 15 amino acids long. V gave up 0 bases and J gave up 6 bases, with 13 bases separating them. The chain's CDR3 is CASSLDGGGIQPQHF. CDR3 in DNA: TGTGCCAGCAGCTTGGATGGGGGAGGAATTCAGCCCCAGCATTTT. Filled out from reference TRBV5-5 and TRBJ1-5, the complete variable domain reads DAGVTQSPTHLIKTRGQQVTLRCSPISGHKSVSWYQQVLGQGPQFIFQYYEKEERGRGNFPDRFSARQFPNYSSELNVNALLLGDSALYLCASSLDGGGIQPQHFGDGTRLSIL.

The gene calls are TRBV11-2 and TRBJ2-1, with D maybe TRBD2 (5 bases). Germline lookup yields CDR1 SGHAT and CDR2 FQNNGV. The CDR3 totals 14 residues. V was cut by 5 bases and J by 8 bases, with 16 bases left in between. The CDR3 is CASSRPGERHEQFF. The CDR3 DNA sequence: TGTGCCAGCAGCCGCCCTGGGGAGAGGCATGAGCAGTTCTTC.

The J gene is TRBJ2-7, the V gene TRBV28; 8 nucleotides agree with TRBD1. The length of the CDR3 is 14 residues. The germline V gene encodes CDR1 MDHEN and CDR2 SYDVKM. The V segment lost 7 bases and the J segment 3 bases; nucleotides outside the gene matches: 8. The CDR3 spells CASTPDRALYEQYF. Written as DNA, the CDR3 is TGTGCCAGCACCCCGGACAGGGCACTCTACGAGCAGTACTTC.

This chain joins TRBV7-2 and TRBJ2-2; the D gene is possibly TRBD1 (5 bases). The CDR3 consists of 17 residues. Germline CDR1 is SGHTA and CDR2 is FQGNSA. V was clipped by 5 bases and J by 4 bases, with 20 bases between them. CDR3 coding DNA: TGTGCCAGCAGCCCAAGGTTAGGGGTTCGGAGCACCGGGGAGCTGTTTTTT. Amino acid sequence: CASSPRLGVRSTGELFF.

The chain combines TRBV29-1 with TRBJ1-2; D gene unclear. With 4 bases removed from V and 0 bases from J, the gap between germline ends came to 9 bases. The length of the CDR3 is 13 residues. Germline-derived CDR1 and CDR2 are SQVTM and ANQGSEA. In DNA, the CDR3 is TGCAGCGTTGCCATGGGCCCTAACTATGGCTACACCTTC. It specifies CSVAMGPNYGYTF.

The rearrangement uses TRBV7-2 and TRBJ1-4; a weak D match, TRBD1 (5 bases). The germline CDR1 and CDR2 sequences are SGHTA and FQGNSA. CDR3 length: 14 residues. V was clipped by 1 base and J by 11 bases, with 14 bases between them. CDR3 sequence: CASSLGGISGKLFF. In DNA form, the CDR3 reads TGTGCCAGCAGCTTAGGGGGCATCAGCGGGAAACTGTTTTTT.

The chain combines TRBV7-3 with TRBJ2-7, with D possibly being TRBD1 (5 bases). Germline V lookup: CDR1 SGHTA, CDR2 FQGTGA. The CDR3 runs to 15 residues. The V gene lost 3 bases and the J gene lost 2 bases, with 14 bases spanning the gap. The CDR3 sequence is CASSFLGAPTYEQYF. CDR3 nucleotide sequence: TGTGCCAGCAGCTTCCTTGGGGCCCCAACCTACGAGCAGTACTTC.

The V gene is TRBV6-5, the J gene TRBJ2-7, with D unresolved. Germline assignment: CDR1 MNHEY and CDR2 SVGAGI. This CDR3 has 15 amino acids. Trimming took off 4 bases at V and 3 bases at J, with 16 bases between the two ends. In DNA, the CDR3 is TGTGCCAGCAGTTCCTCCCCAACACCCGGCTACGAGCAGTACTTC. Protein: CASSSSPTPGYEQYF.